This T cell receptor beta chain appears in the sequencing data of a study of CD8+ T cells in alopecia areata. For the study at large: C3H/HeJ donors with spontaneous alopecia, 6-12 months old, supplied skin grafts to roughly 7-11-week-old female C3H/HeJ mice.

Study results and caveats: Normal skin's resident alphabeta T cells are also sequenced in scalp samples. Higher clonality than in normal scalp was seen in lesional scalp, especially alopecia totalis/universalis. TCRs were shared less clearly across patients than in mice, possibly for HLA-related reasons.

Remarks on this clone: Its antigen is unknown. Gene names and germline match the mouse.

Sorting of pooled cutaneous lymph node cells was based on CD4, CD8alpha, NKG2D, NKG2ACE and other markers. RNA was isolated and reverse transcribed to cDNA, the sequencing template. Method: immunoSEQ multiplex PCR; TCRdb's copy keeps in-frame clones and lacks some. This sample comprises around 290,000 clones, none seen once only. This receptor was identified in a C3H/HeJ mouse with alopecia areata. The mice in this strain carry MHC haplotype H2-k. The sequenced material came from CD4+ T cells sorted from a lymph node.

Incomplete CDR3 DNA: TGTGCTAGCAGTCAGGGGGCGAACTCC. Protein: CASSQGANS. The CDR3 in full is CASSQGANSDYTF. This chain links TRBV17 with TRBJ1-2, with TRBD1 matching over 8 bases. Read coverage stops 4 residues before the CDR3 terminus; the germline J gene supplies the remainder. Trimming removed 5 bases from V and 2 bases from J; junction bases left unmatched: 1. Germline CDR1 reads MNHDT; CDR2 reads YYDKIL. This CDR3 is 13 amino acids long.